Below, 8 T cell receptor beta chains from the same sample are listed, as sequenced in a study of blood T cell repertoires in COVID-19. TCRdb's copy holds only in-frame clones and misses some; the assay was immunoSEQ multiplex PCR. Of over 95,000 clones in the sample, roughly 85% are singletons; the top ten hold 3.4%. The sample consisted of peripheral blood. The source is a man aged 35 to 55 with acute or convalescent COVID-19.

The chain recombines TRBV6-1 with TRBJ2-3; a possible D gene is TRBD2 (5 bases). This CDR3 comprises 15 residues. Germline V gene lookup returns CDR1 MNHNS and CDR2 SASEGT. Trimming stripped 9 bases from V and 2 bases from J, with 18 bases between. The CDR3 nucleotides are TGTGCCAGTGTGTTCGGCGGGCGGATCACAGATACGCAGTATTTT. This translates into CASVFGGRITDTQYF.

The chain links TRBV3-1 (or the pseudogene TRBV3-2) to TRBJ2-7; TRBD2 matches at 9 bases. Looked up from germline, CDR1 is LGHDT and CDR2 is YNNKEL (reference sequence). J gave up 3 bases and V 5 bases, and 8 bases lay outside the gene matches. The CDR3 totals 15 residues. CDR3 bases: TGTGCCAGCAGCACCCCGGAGCGGGGGGTCTACGAGCAGTACTTC. This codes for CASSTPERGVYEQYF.

The J gene is TRBJ2-3, the V gene TRBV10-3, with TRBD1 matching 9 bases. The length of the CDR3 is 16 residues. Germline CDR1 ENHRY, CDR2 SYGVKD. The trim removed 4 bases at V and 0 bases at J, leaving 5 bases unmatched. The CDR3 protein is CAISGLTGGSTDTQYF. In DNA form, the CDR3 reads TGTGCCATCAGTGGCCTGACAGGGGGAAGCACAGATACGCAGTATTTT.

The rearrangement joins TRBV5-8 to TRBJ2-7; 7 bases agree with TRBD2. V gave up 1 base and J gave up 5 bases; unmatched junction bases: 12. This CDR3 has 16 residues. Germline loops: CDR1 SGHTS, CDR2 YDEGEE. The CDR3 protein is CASSLWALVGGDEQYF. CDR3 nucleotide sequence: TGTGCCAGCAGCTTGTGGGCCTTGGTGGGGGGGGACGAGCAGTACTTC.

This chain joins TRBV12-3 or TRBV12-4 and TRBJ2-7, with a possible D match to TRBD2 (5 bases). V shed 7 bases and J shed 1 base, with 11 bases lying between them. The CDR3 consists of 13 residues. The CDR3 region has the DNA TGTGCCAGCATAGCTCGGGGTTCCTACGAGCAGTACTTC. Protein sequence: CASIARGSYEQYF.

The CDR3 protein is CASSSRDRVPGGYTF. In nucleotides, the CDR3 is TGTGCCAGCAGCTCCCGGGACAGGGTACCTGGCGGCTACACCTTC. The chain couples TRBV7-9 to TRBJ1-2; 9 bases fit TRBD1. The CDR3 runs 15 residues. Germline CDR1 and CDR2: SEHNR and FQNEAQ (reference sequence). Germline trimming cut 4 bases from V and 8 bases from J; bases unmatched to any gene: 11.

The chain combines TRBV5-1 with TRBJ2-3; TRBD1 might be the D (6 bases). The CDR3 contains 15 residues. Germline V gene lookup returns CDR1 SGHRS and CDR2 YFSETQ. Trimming removed 3 bases at V and 6 bases at J, with 17 bases between. Here the CDR3 reads CASSWAGQGMDTQYF. The CDR3 region has the DNA TGCGCCAGCAGCTGGGCTGGGCAGGGGATGGATACGCAGTATTTT.

The V gene is TRBV12-3 or TRBV12-4, the J gene TRBJ2-3; no clear D. V was cut by 1 base and J by 7 bases, with 6 bases left in between. The CDR3 sequence is 12 residues long. CDR3 sequence (DNA): TGTGCCAGCAGTTTAGTCTCGTATACGCAGTATTTT. It translates to CASSLVSYTQYF.